This T cell receptor (beta chain) was documented in a study of metastatic and nonmetastatic thyroid tumors. Study-level points and caveats: Patients with malignant thyroid tumors reportedly had significantly higher TCR beta diversity than those with benign nodules, in blood and tumor.

All patients were untreated before thyroid surgery. For this clone: Its antigen remains unknown.

TCRdb re-processed the PCR reads through MiXCR. The data hold some 45,000 clones, with about 12% observed a single time. Per germline, CDR1 SGHTA and CDR2 FQGNSA. Trimming took 1 base from V and 7 from J; bases not matched to a gene: 7. This CDR3 has 15 amino acids. This chain uses TRBV7-2 with TRBJ2-7, with 10 bases identical to TRBD1. This clonotype was obtained from a male donor with papillary thyroid cancer or a benign thyroid nodule (not recorded which). Some clones in this sample may be carry-over from other donors' samples. The sample comprised blood. CDR3 loop: CASSLGGTGDREQYF. CDR3 DNA: TGTGCCAGCAGCTTAGGTGGGACAGGGGATCGGGAGCAGTACTTC.